The entry that follows covers one TCR beta chain sequence. Its binding antigen is unknown. The record has no base qualities; no much larger clone is one base away. This sample is part of a study of T cell responses to AZD1222 COVID-19 vaccine (dated by TCRdb to about 2021). Study-wide context: AZD1222 recipients whose second dose came at about 4 weeks and those whose second dose came at about 12 weeks were combined into one group, since spike-specific TCR depth and breadth did not differ between the two schedules. TCR sequencing was performed for fewer than 250 trial participants, of whom 207 were given two doses of AZD1222 and around 26 were given two doses of MenACWY control vaccine. Trial participants were enrolled into age subgroups of 18-55, 56-69 and 70-plus years, which contained 148, 28 and 57 TCR-sequenced participants, respectively. Overall results and qualifications from the work: No day 14 peak-response samples were available, so repertoires were characterized only after the peak T cell response. After two AZD1222 doses, spike-specific TCR breadth and depth were significantly higher than at day 0 and than in MenACWY recipients. Participants were mostly white British and included more females than males, and it was suggested by the authors that clonal diversity may have been underestimated. The whole spike protein was spanned by vaccine-associated CD4 TCRs, and dominant responses were seen in regions 160-218 and 743-854. Reportedly, almost half of the unique spike-specific TCRs recognized epitopes lying outside the regions that are mutated in the B.1.351 and B.1.1.7 variants. In the small 56-69-year group, the increase in depth fell short of significance, most likely because of low power. Conclusions about previously exposed vaccinees were limited because only six AZD1222 recipients were SARS-CoV-2 seropositive at baseline.

The CDR3 regions of human TCRbeta chains were analyzed by immunosequencing. Concerning the study's data processing: TCRs in the repertoires were compared against a reference library of SARS-CoV-2-specific TCRs that had been generated with the MIRA antigen-specificity platform. Breadth was defined as the fraction of unique TCRs that were SARS-CoV-2-associated, and depth was defined as the fraction of total T cells that were SARS-CoV-2-associated. Using the MIRA data, each spike-specific TCR was mapped to the spike region that the TCR reacts to and placed in a CD4 or CD8 class. Log10-transformed breadth and depth values were compared by one-way ANOVA with Sidak's multiple comparisons tests. TCRdb retrieved this table from immuneACCESS and kept in-frame rearrangements only. Not all clones are present; in checked studies, unresolved V genes account for under half, and no reason is known for the remainder. Clone size and V and J calls were adopted from that table, with D and trimming inferred from the DNA. The sample table shows roughly 170,000 clones, and about 90% are seen once. The top ten clones comprise around 2% of the sample.

The germline V gene encodes CDR1 SGHVS and CDR2 FQNEAQ. V drops 5 bases and J drops 1 base, leaving 17 bases in between. The CDR3 sequence holds 16 residues, the cysteine and phenylalanine included. Of all the DNA, just the CDR3 is kept, 48 bases in frame from base 1. In the paper's terms, the time point label means: baseline before first vaccination. The vaccinee samples were drawn from two UK trials, COV001 and COV002, one of which was a single-blind randomized controlled phase 2/3 trial testing AZD1222 (ChAdOx1 nCoV-19) in healthy adults. For TCRbeta chain sequencing, PBMC samples were collected from trial participants at day 0 and at day 28 after the second dose.

The sequence was obtained from an adult in good health. The sample here was peripheral blood, taken on day 0 of AZD1222 vaccination. The chain employs TRBV7-8 and TRBJ1-1, with the D gene too uncertain to name. DNA sequence: TGTGCCAGCAGCACCAATATCGGCACCCCGAACACTGAAGCTTTCTTT. This codes for CASSTNIGTPNTEAFF.